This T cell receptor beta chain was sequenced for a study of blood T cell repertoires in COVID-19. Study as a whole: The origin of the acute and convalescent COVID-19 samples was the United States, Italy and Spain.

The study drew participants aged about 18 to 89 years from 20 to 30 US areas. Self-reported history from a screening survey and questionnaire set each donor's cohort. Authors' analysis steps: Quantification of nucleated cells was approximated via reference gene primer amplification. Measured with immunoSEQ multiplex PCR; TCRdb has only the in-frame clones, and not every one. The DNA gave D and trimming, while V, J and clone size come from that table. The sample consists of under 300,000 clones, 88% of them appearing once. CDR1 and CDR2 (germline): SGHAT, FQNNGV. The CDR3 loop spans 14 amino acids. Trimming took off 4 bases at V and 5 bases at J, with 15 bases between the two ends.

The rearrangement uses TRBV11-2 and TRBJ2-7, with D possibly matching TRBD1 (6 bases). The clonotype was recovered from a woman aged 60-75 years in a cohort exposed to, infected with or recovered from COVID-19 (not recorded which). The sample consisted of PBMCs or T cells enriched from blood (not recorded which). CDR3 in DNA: TGTGCCAGCAGCTCATATGGGGACACTCACGAGCAGTACTTC. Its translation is CASSSYGDTHEQYF.